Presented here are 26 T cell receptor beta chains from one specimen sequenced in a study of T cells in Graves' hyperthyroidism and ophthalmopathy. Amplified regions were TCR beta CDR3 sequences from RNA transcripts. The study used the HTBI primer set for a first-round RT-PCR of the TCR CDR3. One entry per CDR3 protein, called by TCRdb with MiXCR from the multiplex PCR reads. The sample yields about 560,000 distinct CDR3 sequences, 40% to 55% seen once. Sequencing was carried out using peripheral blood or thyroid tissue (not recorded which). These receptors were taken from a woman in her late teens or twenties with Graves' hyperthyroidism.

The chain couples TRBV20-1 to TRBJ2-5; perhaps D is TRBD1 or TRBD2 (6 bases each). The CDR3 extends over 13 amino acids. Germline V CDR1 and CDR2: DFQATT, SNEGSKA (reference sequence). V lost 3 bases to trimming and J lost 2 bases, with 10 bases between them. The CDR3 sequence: CSASKGGQETQYF. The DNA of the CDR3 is TGCAGTGCTAGTAAAGGGGGGCAAGAGACCCAGTACTTC.

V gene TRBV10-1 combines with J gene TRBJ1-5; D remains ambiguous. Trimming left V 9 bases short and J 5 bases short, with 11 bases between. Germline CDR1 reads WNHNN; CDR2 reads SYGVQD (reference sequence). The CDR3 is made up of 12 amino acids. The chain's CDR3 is CASSTRDQPQHF. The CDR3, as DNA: TGCGCCAGTTCCACGCGGGATCAGCCCCAGCATTTT.

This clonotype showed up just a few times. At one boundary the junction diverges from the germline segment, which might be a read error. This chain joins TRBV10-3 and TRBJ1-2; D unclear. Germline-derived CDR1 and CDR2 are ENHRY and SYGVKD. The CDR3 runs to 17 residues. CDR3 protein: CASSFGRRVGLGYGYTF. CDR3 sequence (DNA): TGTGCCAGCAGTTTCGGTCGAAGGGTTGGTTTAGGCTATGGCTACACCTTC.

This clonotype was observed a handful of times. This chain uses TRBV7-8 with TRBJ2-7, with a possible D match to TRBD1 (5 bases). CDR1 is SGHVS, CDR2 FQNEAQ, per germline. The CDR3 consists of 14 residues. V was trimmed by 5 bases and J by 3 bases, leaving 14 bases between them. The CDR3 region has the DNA TGTGCCAGCAGCCAAGAACGTAGGGGCTACGAGCAGTACTTC. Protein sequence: CASSQERRGYEQYF.

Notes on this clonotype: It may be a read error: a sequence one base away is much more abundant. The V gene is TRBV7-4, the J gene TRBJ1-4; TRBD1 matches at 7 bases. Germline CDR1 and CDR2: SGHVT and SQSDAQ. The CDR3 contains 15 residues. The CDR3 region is CASSLARAGGGRMSF. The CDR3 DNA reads TGTGCCAGCAGCTTAGCGAGGGCAGGGGGTGGAAGGATGTCTTTT.

In DNA, the CDR3 is TGTGCCACCAGCTCGGCAGGGCAGCCCCAGCATTTT. It codes for CATSSAGQPQHF. This rearrangement joins TRBV15 to TRBJ1-5; D is perhaps TRBD1 (5 bases). Trimming took off 5 bases at V and 7 bases at J, with 9 bases between the two ends. The CDR3 loop spans 12 amino acids. Germline lookup yields CDR1 LNHNV and CDR2 YYDKDF (reference sequence).

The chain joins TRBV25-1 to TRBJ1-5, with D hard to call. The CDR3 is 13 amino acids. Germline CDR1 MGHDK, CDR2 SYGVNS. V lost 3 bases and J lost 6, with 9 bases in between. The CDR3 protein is CASSDAPGQPQHF. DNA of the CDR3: TGTGCCAGCAGTGACGCTCCAGGTCAGCCCCAGCATTTT.

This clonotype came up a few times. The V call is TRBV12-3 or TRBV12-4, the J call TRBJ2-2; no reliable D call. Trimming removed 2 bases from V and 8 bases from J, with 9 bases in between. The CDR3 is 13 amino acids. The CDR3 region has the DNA TGTGCCAGCAGTTTACTTAGTTTTGGGGAGCTGTTTTTT. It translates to CASSLLSFGELFF.

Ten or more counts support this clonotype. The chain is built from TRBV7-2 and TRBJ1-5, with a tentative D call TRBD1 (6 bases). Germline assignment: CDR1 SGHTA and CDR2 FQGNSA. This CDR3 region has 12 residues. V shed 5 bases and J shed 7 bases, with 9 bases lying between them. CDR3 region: CASSLDRQPQHF. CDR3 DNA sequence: TGTGCCAGCAGCCTAGACAGGCAGCCCCAGCATTTT.

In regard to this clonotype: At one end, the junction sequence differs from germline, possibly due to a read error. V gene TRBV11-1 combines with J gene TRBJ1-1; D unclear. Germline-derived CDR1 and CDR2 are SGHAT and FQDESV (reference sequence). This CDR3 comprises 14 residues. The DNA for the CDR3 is TGTTCCAGCAGCTTAGGGCAGGTGTACGCTGAAGCTTTCTTT. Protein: CSSSLGQVYAEAFF.

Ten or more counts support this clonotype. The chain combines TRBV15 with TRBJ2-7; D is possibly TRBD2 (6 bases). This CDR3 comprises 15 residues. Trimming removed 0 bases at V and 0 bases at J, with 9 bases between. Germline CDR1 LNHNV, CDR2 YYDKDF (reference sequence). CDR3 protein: CATSRDWDSSYEQYF. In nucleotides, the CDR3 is TGTGCCACCAGCAGAGATTGGGACTCCTCCTACGAGCAGTACTTC. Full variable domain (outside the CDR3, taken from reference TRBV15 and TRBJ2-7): DAMVIQNPRYQVTQFGKPVTLSCSQTLNHNVMYWYQQKSSQAPKLLFHYYDKDFNNEADTPDNFQSRRPNTSFCFLDIRSPGLGDTAMYLCATSRDWDSSYEQYFGPGTRLTVT.

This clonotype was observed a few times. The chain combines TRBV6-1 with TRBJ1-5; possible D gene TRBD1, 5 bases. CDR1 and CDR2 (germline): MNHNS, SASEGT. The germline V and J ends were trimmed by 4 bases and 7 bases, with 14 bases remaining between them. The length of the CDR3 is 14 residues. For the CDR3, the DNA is TGTGCCAGCAGTGTGGGGGGGTTTCGCCAGCCCCAGCATTTT. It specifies CASSVGGFRQPQHF.

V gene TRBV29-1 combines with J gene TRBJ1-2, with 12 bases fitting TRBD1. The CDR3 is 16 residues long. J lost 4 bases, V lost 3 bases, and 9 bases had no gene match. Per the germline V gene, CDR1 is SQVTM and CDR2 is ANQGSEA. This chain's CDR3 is CSVEFPGQGAGYGYTF. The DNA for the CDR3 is TGCAGCGTTGAGTTCCCGGGACAGGGGGCTGGCTATGGCTACACCTTC.

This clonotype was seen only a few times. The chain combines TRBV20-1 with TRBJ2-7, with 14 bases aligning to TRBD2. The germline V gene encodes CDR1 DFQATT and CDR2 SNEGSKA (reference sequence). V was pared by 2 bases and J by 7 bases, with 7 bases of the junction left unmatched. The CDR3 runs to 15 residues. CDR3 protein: CSARPGTSGSFEQYF. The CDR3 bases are TGCAGTGCTAGACCGGGGACTAGCGGGAGCTTTGAGCAGTACTTC.

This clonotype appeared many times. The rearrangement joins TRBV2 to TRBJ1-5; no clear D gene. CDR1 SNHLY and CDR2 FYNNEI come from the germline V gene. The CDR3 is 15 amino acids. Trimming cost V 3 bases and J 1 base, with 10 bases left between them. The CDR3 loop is CASSDLMDSNQPQHF. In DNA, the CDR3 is TGTGCCAGCAGTGATCTCATGGACAGCAATCAGCCCCAGCATTTT.

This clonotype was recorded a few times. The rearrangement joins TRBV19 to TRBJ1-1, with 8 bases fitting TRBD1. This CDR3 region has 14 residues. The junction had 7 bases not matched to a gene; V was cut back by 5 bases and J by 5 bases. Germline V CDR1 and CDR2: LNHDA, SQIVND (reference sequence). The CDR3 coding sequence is TGTGCCAGTAGTCGGACAGGGAGGGGTACTGAAGCTTTCTTT. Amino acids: CASSRTGRGTEAFF.

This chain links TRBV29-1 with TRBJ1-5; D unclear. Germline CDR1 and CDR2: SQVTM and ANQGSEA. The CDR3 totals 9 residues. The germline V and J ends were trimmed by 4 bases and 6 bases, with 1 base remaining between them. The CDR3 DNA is TGCAGCGTTGTTCAGCCCCAGCATTTT. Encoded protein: CSVVQPQHF.

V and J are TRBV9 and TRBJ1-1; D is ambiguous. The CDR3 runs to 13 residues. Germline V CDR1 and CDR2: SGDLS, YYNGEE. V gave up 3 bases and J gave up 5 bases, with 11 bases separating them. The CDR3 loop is CASSGVGGTEAFF. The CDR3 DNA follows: TGTGCCAGCAGCGGGGTCGGTGGTACTGAAGCTTTCTTT.

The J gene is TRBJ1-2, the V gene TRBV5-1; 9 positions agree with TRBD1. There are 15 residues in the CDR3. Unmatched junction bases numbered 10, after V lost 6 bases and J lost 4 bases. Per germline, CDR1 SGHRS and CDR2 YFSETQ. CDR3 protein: CASTAMTGGAYGYTF. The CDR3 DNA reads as TGCGCCAGCACCGCGATGACAGGGGGGGCCTATGGCTACACCTTC.

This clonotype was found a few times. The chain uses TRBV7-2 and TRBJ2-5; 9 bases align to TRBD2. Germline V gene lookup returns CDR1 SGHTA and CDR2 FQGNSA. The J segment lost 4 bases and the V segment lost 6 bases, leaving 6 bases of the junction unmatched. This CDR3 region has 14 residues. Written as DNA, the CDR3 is TGTGCCAGCAGGCAAGCGGGAGGAAGAGAGACCCAGTACTTC. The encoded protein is CASRQAGGRETQYF. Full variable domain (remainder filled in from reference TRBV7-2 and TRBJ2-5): GAGVSQSPSNKVTEKGKDVELRCDPISGHTALYWYRQSLGQGLEFLIYFQGNSAPDKSGLPSDRFSAERTGGSVSTLTIQRTQQEDSAVYLCASRQAGGRETQYFGPGTRLLVL.

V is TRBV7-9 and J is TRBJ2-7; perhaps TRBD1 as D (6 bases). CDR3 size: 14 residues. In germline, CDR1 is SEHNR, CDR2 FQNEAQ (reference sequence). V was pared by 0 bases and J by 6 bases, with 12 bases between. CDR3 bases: TGTGCCAGCAGCTTAGCGGCCCCCAGGGGCGAGCAGTACTTC. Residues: CASSLAAPRGEQYF.

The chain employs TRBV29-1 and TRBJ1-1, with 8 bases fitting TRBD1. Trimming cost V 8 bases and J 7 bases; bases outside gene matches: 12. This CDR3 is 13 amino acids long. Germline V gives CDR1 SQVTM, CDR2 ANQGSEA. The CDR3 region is CSTYPDRAFEAFF. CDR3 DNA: TGCAGCACCTACCCGGACAGGGCGTTTGAAGCTTTCTTT.

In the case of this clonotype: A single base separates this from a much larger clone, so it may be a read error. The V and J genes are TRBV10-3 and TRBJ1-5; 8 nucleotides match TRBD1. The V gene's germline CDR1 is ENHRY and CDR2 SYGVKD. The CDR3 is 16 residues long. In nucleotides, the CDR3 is TGTACCATCAGTGAGTCAGGACAGGGAATCAATCAGCCCCAGCATTTT. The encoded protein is CTISESGQGINQPQHF.

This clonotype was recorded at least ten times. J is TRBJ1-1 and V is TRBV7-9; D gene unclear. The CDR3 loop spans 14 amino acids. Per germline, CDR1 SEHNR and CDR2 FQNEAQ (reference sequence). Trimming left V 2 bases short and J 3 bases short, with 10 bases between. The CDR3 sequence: CASSLSGWDTEAFF. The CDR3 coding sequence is TGTGCCAGCAGCTTATCTGGATGGGACACTGAAGCTTTCTTT.

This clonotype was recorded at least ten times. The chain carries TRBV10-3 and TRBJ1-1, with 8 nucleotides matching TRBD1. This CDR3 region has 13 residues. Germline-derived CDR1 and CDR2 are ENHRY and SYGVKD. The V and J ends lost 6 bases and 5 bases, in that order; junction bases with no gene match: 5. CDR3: CAISGQGGTEAFF. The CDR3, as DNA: TGTGCCATCAGCGGACAGGGAGGGACTGAAGCTTTCTTT.

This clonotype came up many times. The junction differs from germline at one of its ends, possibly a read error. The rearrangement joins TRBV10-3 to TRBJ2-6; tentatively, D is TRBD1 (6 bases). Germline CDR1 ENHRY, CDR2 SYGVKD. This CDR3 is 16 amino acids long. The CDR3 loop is CASSEKGTSGANVLTF. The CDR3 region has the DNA TGTGCCAGCAGTGAAAAGGGGACATCTGGGGCCAACGTCCTGACTTTC.